This T cell receptor (beta chain) was retrieved from a study of blood T cell repertoires in COVID-19. The CDR3 contains 12 residues. Looked up from germline, CDR1 is MNHEY and CDR2 is SVGAGI. The V gene lost 4 bases and the J gene lost 6 bases, with 8 bases spanning the gap. Clones were read by immunoSEQ multiplex PCR, and TCRdb kept only the in-frame ones, dropping some. The table lists about 72,000 clones, around nine tenths of them singletons. This receptor was obtained from an older woman with acute or convalescent COVID-19. The material sequenced was peripheral blood. This sequence joins TRBV6-5 and TRBJ2-3; tentatively, D is TRBD2 (6 bases). CDR3 loop: CASSSRGDTQYF. CDR3 coding DNA: TGTGCCAGCAGTTCACGGGGGGATACGCAGTATTTT.